This is a list of T cell receptor beta chains from one sample in a study of blood T cell repertoires in COVID-19. Method: immunoSEQ multiplex PCR; TCRdb's copy keeps in-frame clones and lacks some. The sample shows 300,000 to 350,000 clones, around 87% of them seen only once. Sequenced input: peripheral blood. These receptors were collected from a woman aged 40 to 50 with COVID-19, enrolled during active disease. CDR3s include the opening cysteine and the closing phenylalanine or tryptophan. Fields, in order: J gene, V gene, clone size, D gene, CDR3 protein, CDR3 DNA. D genes are given only for firm matches. Size values are once, few and many counts, or a class for expanded clones, and some rows have none.

J gene: TRBJ1-2; V gene: TRBV30; clone size: NA; D gene: NA; CDR3 protein: CAWSAHFGSQRAGYTF; CDR3 DNA: TGTGCCTGGAGTGCCCATTTTGGCTCCCAGCGCGCTGGCTACACCTTC
J gene: TRBJ2-6; V gene: TRBV24-1; clone size: NA; D gene: NA; CDR3 protein: CATSDLGDGANVLTF; CDR3 DNA: TGTGCCACCAGTGATTTAGGGGATGGGGCCAACGTCCTGACTTTC
J gene: TRBJ1-5; V gene: TRBV27; clone size: NA; D gene: TRBD1; CDR3 protein: CASSLKAGGFFQPQHF; CDR3 DNA: TGTGCCAGCAGTTTAAAAGCAGGGGGCTTCTTCCAGCCCCAGCATTTT
J gene: TRBJ1-1; V gene: TRBV6-5; clone size: NA; D gene: TRBD1; CDR3 protein: CASSYVTQGANTEAFF; CDR3 DNA: TGTGCCAGCAGTTACGTCACGCAGGGGGCGAACACTGAAGCTTTCTTT
J gene: TRBJ2-2; V gene: TRBV5-1; clone size: NA; D gene: NA; CDR3 protein: CASRLQEGLTGELFF; CDR3 DNA: TGCGCCAGCCGGCTTCAAGAGGGACTCACCGGGGAGCTGTTTTTT
J gene: TRBJ1-1; V gene: TRBV5-6; clone size: once; D gene: NA; CDR3 protein: CASSFLSSMNTEAFF; CDR3 DNA: TGTGCCAGCAGCTTCTTGAGTAGCATGAACACTGAAGCTTTCTTT
J gene: TRBJ2-5; V gene: TRBV5-6; clone size: NA; D gene: NA; CDR3 protein: CASSSISPGEETQYF; CDR3 DNA: TGTGCCAGCAGCTCAATATCACCCGGGGAGGAGACCCAGTACTTC
J gene: TRBJ2-1; V gene: TRBV29-1; clone size: once; D gene: NA; CDR3 protein: CSVARDLRNEQFF; CDR3 DNA: TGCAGCGTCGCGAGGGACTTAAGAAATGAGCAGTTCTTC
J gene: TRBJ1-2; V gene: TRBV6-6; clone size: NA; D gene: NA; CDR3 protein: CASRLVTGTYGYTF; CDR3 DNA: TGTGCCAGCAGACTCGTCACAGGGACCTATGGCTACACCTTC
J gene: TRBJ1-5; V gene: TRBV19; clone size: NA; D gene: NA; CDR3 protein: CASSPPQASNQPQHF; CDR3 DNA: TGTGCCAGTAGTCCCCCCCAGGCTAGCAATCAGCCCCAGCATTTT
J gene: TRBJ2-3; V gene: TRBV27; clone size: NA; D gene: TRBD1; CDR3 protein: CASSPAHLDRVNVNNTDTQYF; CDR3 DNA: TGTGCCAGCAGCCCTGCCCACTTGGACAGGGTCAACGTTAATAACACAGATACGCAGTATTTT
J gene: TRBJ1-4; V gene: TRBV3-1/TRBV3-2; clone size: NA; D gene: NA; CDR3 protein: CASSQLSGGGLNEKLFF; CDR3 DNA: TGTGCCAGCAGCCAGCTCTCTGGGGGCGGCCTTAATGAAAAACTGTTTTTT
J gene: TRBJ2-7; V gene: TRBV9; clone size: once; D gene: TRBD2; CDR3 protein: CASSVGLAGEEQYF; CDR3 DNA: TGTGCCAGCAGCGTGGGACTAGCGGGAGAGGAGCAGTACTTC
J gene: TRBJ2-1; V gene: TRBV28; clone size: NA; D gene: NA; CDR3 protein: CASSTPGSYNEQFF; CDR3 DNA: TGTGCCAGCAGCACACCAGGCTCCTACAATGAGCAGTTCTTC
J gene: TRBJ2-7; V gene: TRBV9; clone size: once; D gene: NA; CDR3 protein: CASSVRSGPLYEQYF; CDR3 DNA: TGTGCCAGCAGCGTCCGAAGCGGACCGCTCTACGAGCAGTACTTC
J gene: TRBJ2-1; V gene: TRBV27; clone size: NA; D gene: TRBD1; CDR3 protein: CASSVSQGALLYNEQFF; CDR3 DNA: TGTGCCAGCAGTGTTTCTCAGGGGGCCCTCCTCTACAATGAGCAGTTCTTC
J gene: TRBJ2-1; V gene: TRBV6-2/TRBV6-3; clone size: NA; D gene: NA; CDR3 protein: CASSIYSSYNEQFF; CDR3 DNA: TGTGCCAGCAGTATCTATAGCTCCTACAATGAGCAGTTCTTC
J gene: TRBJ1-2; V gene: TRBV5-4; clone size: NA; D gene: NA; CDR3 protein: CASSPGRGDYGYTF; CDR3 DNA: TGTGCCAGCAGCCCGGGCAGGGGAGATTATGGCTACACCTTC
J gene: TRBJ1-4; V gene: TRBV2; clone size: NA; D gene: NA; CDR3 protein: CASTGGATNEKLFF; CDR3 DNA: TGTGCCAGCACTGGGGGCGCAACTAATGAAAAACTGTTTTTT
J gene: TRBJ1-1; V gene: TRBV11-3; clone size: NA; D gene: TRBD1; CDR3 protein: CASSRGTVGTEAFF; CDR3 DNA: TGTGCCAGCAGCCGAGGGACAGTAGGCACTGAAGCTTTCTTT
J gene: TRBJ1-5; V gene: TRBV6-5; clone size: NA; D gene: TRBD1; CDR3 protein: CASSYHRGGDQPQHF; CDR3 DNA: TGTGCCAGCAGTTACCACAGGGGGGGGGATCAGCCCCAGCATTTT
J gene: TRBJ1-3; V gene: TRBV30; clone size: NA; D gene: NA; CDR3 protein: CAWSVNRVAGNTIYF; CDR3 DNA: TGTGCCTGGAGTGTAAACAGGGTGGCTGGAAACACCATATATTTT
J gene: TRBJ1-1; V gene: TRBV6-6; clone size: NA; D gene: NA; CDR3 protein: CASSYGLRTMNTEAFF; CDR3 DNA: TGTGCCAGCAGTTACGGTTTACGGACTATGAACACTGAAGCTTTCTTT
J gene: TRBJ1-2; V gene: TRBV7-2; clone size: NA; D gene: NA; CDR3 protein: CASSSDNLYYGYTF; CDR3 DNA: TGTGCCAGCAGCTCGGACAACCTCTACTATGGCTACACCTTC
J gene: TRBJ2-5; V gene: TRBV7-2; clone size: NA; D gene: NA; CDR3 protein: CASSLGTPGGWETQYF; CDR3 DNA: TGTGCCAGCAGCTTAGGTACCCCGGGGGGCTGGGAGACCCAGTACTTC
J gene: TRBJ2-7; V gene: TRBV24-1; clone size: few; D gene: NA; CDR3 protein: CATSERDTYEQYF; CDR3 DNA: TGTGCCACCAGTGAACGGGACACCTACGAGCAGTACTTC
J gene: TRBJ2-7; V gene: TRBV9; clone size: NA; D gene: TRBD2; CDR3 protein: CASSVGLGAGGAYEQYF; CDR3 DNA: TGTGCCAGCAGCGTAGGGTTAGGGGCGGGAGGTGCCTACGAGCAGTACTTC
J gene: TRBJ2-7; V gene: TRBV6-2/TRBV6-3; clone size: NA; D gene: TRBD2; CDR3 protein: CASSYWTSGSSYEQYF; CDR3 DNA: TGTGCCAGCAGTTACTGGACTAGCGGGAGCTCCTACGAGCAGTACTTC
J gene: TRBJ1-3; V gene: TRBV28; clone size: NA; D gene: NA; CDR3 protein: CASSSSPLTVSGNTIYF; CDR3 DNA: TGTGCCAGCAGTTCATCCCCCTTGACAGTCTCTGGAAACACCATATATTTT
J gene: TRBJ2-1; V gene: TRBV18; clone size: NA; D gene: TRBD2; CDR3 protein: CASSPSGSFGEQFF; CDR3 DNA: TGTGCCAGCTCACCTAGCGGGAGCTTTGGTGAGCAGTTCTTC
J gene: TRBJ1-4; V gene: TRBV5-4; clone size: NA; D gene: TRBD1; CDR3 protein: CASSFYRGTNEKLFF; CDR3 DNA: TGTGCCAGCAGCTTCTACAGGGGGACCAATGAAAAACTGTTTTTT
J gene: TRBJ2-2; V gene: TRBV7-3; clone size: NA; D gene: TRBD2; CDR3 protein: CASSMGLRNTGELFF; CDR3 DNA: TGTGCCAGCAGCATGGGACTACGGAACACCGGGGAGCTGTTTTTT
J gene: TRBJ1-3; V gene: TRBV18; clone size: NA; D gene: NA; CDR3 protein: CASSPYGQLRNTIYF; CDR3 DNA: TGTGCCAGCTCACCTTACGGACAGCTCCGAAACACCATATATTTT
J gene: TRBJ1-1; V gene: TRBV9; clone size: NA; D gene: TRBD1; CDR3 protein: CASSAGDRVNTEAFF; CDR3 DNA: TGTGCCAGCAGCGCAGGGGACAGGGTAAACACTGAAGCTTTCTTT
J gene: TRBJ2-1; V gene: TRBV28; clone size: NA; D gene: TRBD2; CDR3 protein: CASSLEVLAGLNEQFF; CDR3 DNA: TGTGCCAGCAGTTTAGAAGTACTAGCGGGACTAAATGAGCAGTTCTTC
J gene: TRBJ2-6; V gene: TRBV25-1; clone size: NA; D gene: TRBD2; CDR3 protein: CASSEYGGTGANVLTF; CDR3 DNA: TGTGCCAGCAGTGAATACGGGGGGACTGGGGCCAACGTCCTGACTTTC